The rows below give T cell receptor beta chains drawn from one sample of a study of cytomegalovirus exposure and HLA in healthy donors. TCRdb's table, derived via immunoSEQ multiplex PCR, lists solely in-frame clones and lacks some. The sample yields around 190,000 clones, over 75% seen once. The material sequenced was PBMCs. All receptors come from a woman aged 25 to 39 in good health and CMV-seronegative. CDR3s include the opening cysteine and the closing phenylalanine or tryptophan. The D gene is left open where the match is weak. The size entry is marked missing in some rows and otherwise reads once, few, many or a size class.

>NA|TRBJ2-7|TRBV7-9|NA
CASSPLQGHLFYEQYF
TGTGCCAGCAGTCCCCTCCAGGGTCATCTATTCTACGAGCAGTACTTC
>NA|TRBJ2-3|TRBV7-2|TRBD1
CASSDRLHTDTQYF
TGTGCCAGCTCGGACAGGTTACACACAGATACGCAGTATTTT
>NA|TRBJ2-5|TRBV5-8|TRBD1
CASTRDRAGQTQYF
TGTGCCAGCACCCGGGACAGGGCAGGGCAGACCCAGTACTTC
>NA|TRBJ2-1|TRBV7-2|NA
CASSLVTNYNEQFF
TGTGCCAGCAGCTTAGTCACTAACTACAATGAGCAGTTCTTC
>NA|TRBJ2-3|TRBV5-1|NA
CASSLWGLPAAITTDTQYF
TGCGCCAGCAGCTTATGGGGACTGCCGGCAGCGATAACGACAGATACGCAGTATTTT
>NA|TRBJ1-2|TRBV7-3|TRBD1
CASSAAGGDGYTF
TGTGCCAGCAGCGCAGCAGGGGGCGATGGCTACACCTTC
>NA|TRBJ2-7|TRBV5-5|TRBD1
CASSLSGTVSYEQYF
TGTGCCAGCAGCTTGTCCGGGACAGTCTCCTACGAGCAGTACTTC
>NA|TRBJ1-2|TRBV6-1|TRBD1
CASSDGTGGFLGSTF
TGCGCCAGCAGTGATGGAACAGGGGGATTCCTGGGGAGCACCTTC
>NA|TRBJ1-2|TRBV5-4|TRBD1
CASSSPRDREGFGYTF
TGTGCCAGCAGCTCCCCCCGGGACAGGGAGGGGTTCGGCTACACCTTC
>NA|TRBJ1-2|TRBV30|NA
CCCSSNYGYTF
TGTTGCTGTAGTAGTAACTATGGCTACACCTTC
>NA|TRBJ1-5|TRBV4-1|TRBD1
CASSLPIRGQGEIRNQPQHF
TGCGCCAGCAGCCTTCCGATACGAGGACAGGGGGAAATAAGAAATCAGCCCCAGCATTTT
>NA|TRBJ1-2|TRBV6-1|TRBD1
CASSGQGANYGYTF
TGTGCCAGCAGTGGACAGGGTGCTAACTATGGCTACACCTTC
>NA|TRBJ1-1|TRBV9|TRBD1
CASSYGTGVTEAFF
TGTGCCAGCAGCTACGGGACAGGGGTGACTGAAGCTTTCTTT
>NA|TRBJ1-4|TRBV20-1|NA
CSAGTEEKLFF
TGCAGTGCTGGGACTGAGGAAAAACTGTTTTTT
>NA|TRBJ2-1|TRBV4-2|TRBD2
CASSQDTASGGKEQFF
TGTGCCAGCAGCCAAGATACGGCTAGCGGGGGGAAGGAGCAGTTCTTC
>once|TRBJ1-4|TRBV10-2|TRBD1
CASSPQGAREKLFF
TGCGCCAGCAGCCCACAGGGGGCCCGGGAAAAACTGTTTTTT
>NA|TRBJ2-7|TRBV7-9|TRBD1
CASSVGTGKYEQYF
TGTGCCAGCAGCGTCGGGACAGGGAAATACGAGCAGTACTTC
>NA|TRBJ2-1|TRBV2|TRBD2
CASRGSGTKKSSYNEQFF
TGTGCCAGCAGGGGAAGCGGGACTAAGAAGAGCTCCTACAATGAGCAGTTCTTC
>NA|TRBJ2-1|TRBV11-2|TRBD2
CASSLDRAGGPSEQFF
TGTGCCAGCAGCTTAGATAGGGCGGGGGGGCCGTCTGAGCAGTTCTTC
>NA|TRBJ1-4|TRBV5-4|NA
CASSFGLGSNEKLFF
TGTGCCAGCAGCTTTGGGCTGGGGAGTAATGAAAAACTGTTTTTT
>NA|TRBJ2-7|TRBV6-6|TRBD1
CASSDRGTGFEQYF
TGTGCCAGCAGTGACCGCGGGACAGGGTTCGAGCAGTACTTC
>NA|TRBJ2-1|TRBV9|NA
CASSVVVEGNEQFF
TGTGCCAGCAGCGTAGTTGTCGAGGGCAATGAGCAGTTCTTC
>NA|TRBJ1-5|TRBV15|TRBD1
CATSRDRGKGADQPQHF
TGTGCCACCAGCAGAGATCGGGGAAAGGGGGCGGATCAGCCCCAGCATTTT
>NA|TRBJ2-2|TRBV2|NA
CATSPWSTNTGELFF
TGTGCCACCTCCCCTTGGAGTACGAACACCGGGGAGCTGTTTTTT
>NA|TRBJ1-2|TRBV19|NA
CASSIAIYGYTF
TGTGCCAGTAGTATAGCTATCTATGGCTACACCTTC
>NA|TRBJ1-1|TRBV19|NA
CASSRTGTGNTEAFF
TGTGCCAGTAGCCGAACAGGAACCGGGAACACTGAAGCTTTCTTT
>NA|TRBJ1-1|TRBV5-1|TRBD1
CASSWMDRASEAFF
TGCGCCAGCAGCTGGATGGACAGGGCCAGTGAAGCTTTCTTT
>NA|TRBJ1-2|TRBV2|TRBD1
CASSGQDGSYTF
TGTGCCAGCAGCGGACAGGATGGAAGCTACACCTTC
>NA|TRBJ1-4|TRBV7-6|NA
CASSLVGPRPNEKLFF
TGTGCCAGCAGCTTAGTGGGGCCTCGTCCTAATGAAAAACTGTTTTTT
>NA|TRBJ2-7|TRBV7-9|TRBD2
CASSLVPSGAYEQYF
TGTGCCAGCAGCTTAGTTCCTAGCGGGGCTTACGAGCAGTACTTC
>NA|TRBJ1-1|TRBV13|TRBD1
CASSGDRAEAFF
TGTGCCAGCAGCGGGGACAGGGCTGAAGCTTTCTTT
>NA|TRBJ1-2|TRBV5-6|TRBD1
CASSFRTGVYGYTF
TGTGCCAGCAGCTTCCGGACAGGGGTCTATGGCTACACCTTC
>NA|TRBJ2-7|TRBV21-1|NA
CASSKYREQGHRAYEQYF
TGTGCCAGCAGCAAATACCGCGAACAGGGGCATAGGGCCTACGAGCAGTACTTC